Below are 3 T cell receptor beta chains sequenced from a single sample in a study of glioma-infiltrating T cells. Using RNA template, CDR3s of TCR alpha and beta were amplified with iRepertoire arm-PCR. One entry per CDR3 protein, called by TCRdb with MiXCR from the multiplex PCR reads. Of about 130,000 distinct CDR3 sequences listed, approximately 26% were seen once; the top ten hold around a quarter. The sequenced sample consisted of glioma tissue, nonneoplastic brain tissue, or PBMCs (not recorded which). The receptors come from a human donor with low-grade glioma or glioblastoma, undergoing nonglioma brain surgery, or in good health (not recorded which).

This clonotype was seen only a few times. V gene TRBV7-9 combines with J gene TRBJ2-7; the match to TRBD1 covers 10 bases. J gave up 9 bases and V 6 bases, and 11 bases lay outside the gene matches. This CDR3 contains 14 residues. The germline V gene has CDR1 SEHNR and CDR2 FQNEAQ (reference sequence). The CDR3 region is CASSPAGTGVAQYV. CDR3 bases: TGTGCCAGCAGTCCGGCTGGGACAGGGGTGGCGCAGTACGTC.

This clonotype was observed many times. The V gene is TRBV6-6, the J gene TRBJ2-3; TRBD2 is a possible D gene (7 bases). The V gene's germline CDR1 is MNHNY and CDR2 SVGAGI (reference sequence). The ends were cut back, 0 bases at V and 6 bases at J, with 16 bases in the middle. CDR3 length: 16 amino acids. The CDR3 nucleotides are TGTGCCAGCAGTTACTCCGGGGGGCCCGAGGGGGATACGCAGTATTTT. Protein: CASSYSGGPEGDTQYF.

The V call is TRBV6-1, the J call TRBJ2-2, with TRBD2 identical over 13 bases. Germline CDR1 MNHNS, CDR2 SASEGT. CDR3 length: 17 residues. The trim removed 5 bases at V and 2 bases at J, leaving 5 bases unmatched. The CDR3 DNA sequence: TGTGCCAGCAGTTATTTGGGACTAGCGGGAAACACCGGGGAGCTGTTTTTT. Translated: CASSYLGLAGNTGELFF.